A selection of T cell receptor beta chains follows, all from one sample in a study of beta chain features in type 1 diabetes. The assay was immunoSEQ multiplex PCR, and TCRdb's table has in-frame clones only and misses some. The sample records 640,000 or so clones, more than 13% being singletons. What was sequenced was naive CD4+ T cells from blood. The receptors come from a man aged 18 to 30 with type 1 diabetes. CDR3s include the opening cysteine and the closing phenylalanine or tryptophan. The order of the fields is V gene, D gene, clone size, J gene, CDR3 protein, CDR3 DNA. A D gene is named only where the DNA matches it firmly. Clone size is given for some rows only: seen once, a few or many times, or a class if the clone is expanded.

v_call: TRBV18
d_call: -
clone_size: few
j_call: TRBJ1-6
cdr3_aa: CASSPNRGVDNSPLHF
cdr3_nt: TGTGCCAGCTCACCGAACCGAGGAGTAGATAATTCACCCCTCCACTTT

v_call: TRBV7-6
d_call: TRBD1
clone_size: -
j_call: TRBJ2-1
cdr3_aa: CASSLPGDRGNNEQFF
cdr3_nt: TGTGCCAGCAGCTTACCCGGGGACAGGGGGAACAATGAGCAGTTCTTC

v_call: TRBV5-1
d_call: -
clone_size: -
j_call: TRBJ1-4
cdr3_aa: CASSWTGGPGEEKLFF
cdr3_nt: TGCGCCAGCAGCTGGACGGGAGGACCGGGTGAAGAAAAACTGTTTTTT

v_call: TRBV7-4
d_call: -
clone_size: -
j_call: TRBJ1-5
cdr3_aa: CASSLDVGGPNQPQHF
cdr3_nt: TGTGCCAGCAGCTTAGATGTCGGGGGCCCAAATCAGCCCCAGCATTTT

v_call: TRBV4-3
d_call: -
clone_size: few
j_call: TRBJ1-2
cdr3_aa: CASSQERGAGYTF
cdr3_nt: TGCGCCAGCAGCCAAGAACGAGGGGCCGGCTACACCTTC

v_call: TRBV6-5
d_call: -
clone_size: few
j_call: TRBJ2-7
cdr3_aa: CASSYDQYYEQYF
cdr3_nt: TGTGCCAGCAGTTACGACCAATACTACGAGCAGTACTTC

v_call: TRBV9
d_call: TRBD2
clone_size: few
j_call: TRBJ2-1
cdr3_aa: CASSVASGSALDEQFF
cdr3_nt: TGTGCCAGCAGCGTGGCTAGCGGGAGTGCTTTAGATGAGCAGTTCTTC

v_call: TRBV7-7
d_call: -
clone_size: few
j_call: TRBJ2-1
cdr3_aa: CASSSRPRGSYNEQFF
cdr3_nt: TGTGCTAGCAGCTCTCGACCCAGGGGCTCCTACAATGAGCAGTTCTTC

v_call: TRBV2
d_call: -
clone_size: -
j_call: TRBJ2-2
cdr3_aa: CASLWGLNTGELFF
cdr3_nt: TGTGCCAGCCTTTGGGGCTTAAACACCGGGGAGCTGTTTTTT

v_call: TRBV29-1
d_call: -
clone_size: few
j_call: TRBJ1-1
cdr3_aa: CSGSPVRNTEAFF
cdr3_nt: TGCAGCGGAAGTCCTGTACGGAACACTGAAGCTTTCTTT

v_call: TRBV4-1
d_call: -
clone_size: -
j_call: TRBJ1-2
cdr3_aa: CASSQDLNLPDYGYTF
cdr3_nt: TGCGCCAGCAGCCAAGATTTGAACCTGCCCGACTATGGCTACACCTTC

v_call: TRBV19
d_call: -
clone_size: -
j_call: TRBJ2-7
cdr3_aa: CASKQDSSYEQYF
cdr3_nt: TGTGCCAGTAAACAGGACAGCTCCTACGAGCAGTACTTC

v_call: TRBV7-2
d_call: -
clone_size: few
j_call: TRBJ2-7
cdr3_aa: CASSLSGTRHEQYF
cdr3_nt: TGTGCCAGCAGCTTATCTGGGACGCGACACGAGCAGTACTTC

v_call: TRBV27
d_call: TRBD2
clone_size: -
j_call: TRBJ2-7
cdr3_aa: CASLSPAGGSYEQYF
cdr3_nt: TGTGCCAGCCTTTCCCCGGCGGGAGGGTCCTACGAGCAGTACTTC

v_call: TRBV14
d_call: -
clone_size: many
j_call: TRBJ2-1
cdr3_aa: CASSHRDGDQFF
cdr3_nt: TGTGCCAGCAGCCATAGGGACGGAGATCAGTTCTTC

v_call: TRBV29-1
d_call: TRBD1
clone_size: few
j_call: TRBJ2-3
cdr3_aa: CSVEFILTGGLTDTQYF
cdr3_nt: TGCAGCGTTGAATTTATATTGACAGGGGGCCTGACAGATACGCAGTATTTT

v_call: TRBV7-2
d_call: -
clone_size: -
j_call: TRBJ2-3
cdr3_aa: CASSLARRGADTQYF
cdr3_nt: TGTGCCAGCAGCTTAGCGCGGAGGGGGGCGGACACGCAGTATTTT

v_call: TRBV30
d_call: TRBD2
clone_size: -
j_call: TRBJ2-1
cdr3_aa: CAWSVRGLAANEQFF
cdr3_nt: TGTGCCTGGAGTGTTAGGGGACTAGCAGCCAATGAGCAGTTCTTC

v_call: TRBV5-1
d_call: -
clone_size: few
j_call: TRBJ2-5
cdr3_aa: CASSPTTGKETQYF
cdr3_nt: TGCGCCAGCAGCCCCACAACAGGGAAGGAGACCCAGTACTTC

v_call: TRBV2
d_call: -
clone_size: -
j_call: TRBJ1-4
cdr3_aa: CASTQRRATNEKLFF
cdr3_nt: TGTGCCAGCACCCAACGTAGGGCAACTAATGAAAAACTGTTTTTT

v_call: TRBV13
d_call: -
clone_size: -
j_call: TRBJ1-1
cdr3_aa: CASSLQGWATHPNTEAFF
cdr3_nt: TGTGCCAGCAGCTTACAGGGGTGGGCCACCCACCCGAACACTGAAGCTTTCTTT

v_call: TRBV4-1
d_call: -
clone_size: -
j_call: TRBJ2-1
cdr3_aa: CASSPGSRAYNEQFF
cdr3_nt: TGCGCCAGCAGCCCGGGCTCTAGGGCGTACAATGAGCAGTTCTTC

v_call: TRBV7-8
d_call: -
clone_size: -
j_call: TRBJ2-1
cdr3_aa: CASSFSRIEQFF
cdr3_nt: TGTGCCAGCAGCTTCTCAAGGATTGAGCAGTTCTTC

v_call: TRBV19
d_call: -
clone_size: few
j_call: TRBJ1-5
cdr3_aa: CASSILGRPGHQPQHF
cdr3_nt: TGTGCCAGTAGTATCCTCGGGAGACCGGGGCATCAGCCCCAGCATTTT

v_call: TRBV10-3
d_call: -
clone_size: -
j_call: TRBJ2-1
cdr3_aa: CAISDDSREQFF
cdr3_nt: TGTGCCATCAGTGACGACTCGCGCGAGCAGTTCTTC

v_call: TRBV30
d_call: -
clone_size: -
j_call: TRBJ1-3
cdr3_aa: CAWSPGLITTIYF
cdr3_nt: TGTGCCTGGAGCCCAGGACTGATCACCACCATATATTTT

v_call: TRBV29-1
d_call: TRBD1
clone_size: -
j_call: TRBJ1-4
cdr3_aa: CSVQGGQGAEKLFF
cdr3_nt: TGCAGCGTGCAAGGGGGACAGGGGGCTGAAAAACTGTTTTTT

v_call: TRBV18
d_call: -
clone_size: few
j_call: TRBJ2-5
cdr3_aa: CASSPDQVSGVTQYF
cdr3_nt: TGTGCCAGCTCACCGGACCAGGTGTCAGGCGTGACCCAGTACTTC

v_call: TRBV9
d_call: TRBD1
clone_size: -
j_call: TRBJ2-3
cdr3_aa: CASSATPPTGDFLNTQYF
cdr3_nt: TGTGCCAGCAGCGCCACCCCCCCGACAGGGGATTTCCTAAATACGCAGTATTTT

v_call: TRBV7-2
d_call: -
clone_size: -
j_call: TRBJ2-3
cdr3_aa: CASSHQESQGRITDTQYF
cdr3_nt: TGTGCCAGCAGCCACCAGGAAAGTCAGGGGCGAATCACAGATACGCAGTATTTT

v_call: TRBV30
d_call: -
clone_size: few
j_call: TRBJ1-6
cdr3_aa: CAYTLQGSPLHF
cdr3_nt: TGTGCCTACACACTCCAAGGGTCACCCCTCCACTTT

v_call: TRBV6-6
d_call: TRBD1
clone_size: few
j_call: TRBJ2-5
cdr3_aa: CASSHRGLETQYF
cdr3_nt: TGTGCCAGCAGTCACAGGGGGCTGGAGACCCAGTACTTC

v_call: TRBV5-4
d_call: TRBD2
clone_size: -
j_call: TRBJ2-1
cdr3_aa: CASSGGGEQFF
cdr3_nt: TGTGCCAGCAGCGGCGGGGGTGAGCAGTTCTTC

v_call: TRBV28
d_call: -
clone_size: few
j_call: TRBJ2-3
cdr3_aa: CASRPQGIPDTQYF
cdr3_nt: TGTGCCAGCAGGCCACAGGGAATCCCAGATACGCAGTATTTT

v_call: TRBV25-1
d_call: -
clone_size: few
j_call: TRBJ2-4
cdr3_aa: CASIPGHPKDGPKNIQYF
cdr3_nt: TGTGCCAGCATTCCAGGACATCCGAAAGATGGACCCAAAAACATTCAGTACTTC

v_call: TRBV30
d_call: -
clone_size: -
j_call: TRBJ1-5
cdr3_aa: CAWSRRGERQPQHF
cdr3_nt: TGTGCCTGGAGTCGTCGGGGCGAGCGTCAGCCCCAGCATTTT

v_call: TRBV28
d_call: -
clone_size: -
j_call: TRBJ1-1
cdr3_aa: CASSPPGPHRWAFF
cdr3_nt: TGTGCCAGCAGCCCCCCGGGACCCCACCGGTGGGCTTTCTTT

v_call: TRBV5-4
d_call: TRBD1
clone_size: -
j_call: TRBJ2-1
cdr3_aa: CASSFGGQGGSYNEQFF
cdr3_nt: TGTGCCAGCAGCTTCGGCGGACAGGGTGGGTCCTACAATGAGCAGTTCTTC

v_call: TRBV5-8
d_call: -
clone_size: few
j_call: TRBJ1-5
cdr3_aa: CASSLPGDGNQPQHF
cdr3_nt: TGTGCCAGCAGCTTACCGGGCGATGGCAATCAGCCCCAGCATTTT

v_call: TRBV30
d_call: -
clone_size: few
j_call: TRBJ1-5
cdr3_aa: CAWSVNQDQPQHF
cdr3_nt: TGTGCCTGGAGTGTTAACCAGGATCAGCCCCAGCATTTT

v_call: TRBV7-2
d_call: TRBD2
clone_size: few
j_call: TRBJ2-7
cdr3_aa: CASSLGLAAYEQYF
cdr3_nt: TGTGCCAGCAGCTTAGGGCTAGCGGCCTACGAGCAGTACTTC

v_call: TRBV29-1
d_call: TRBD2
clone_size: -
j_call: TRBJ2-7
cdr3_aa: CSVEGLAGDGQYF
cdr3_nt: TGCAGCGTTGAGGGACTAGCGGGAGACGGGCAGTACTTC

v_call: TRBV7-2
d_call: -
clone_size: -
j_call: TRBJ2-7
cdr3_aa: CASSEQSGYEQYF
cdr3_nt: TGTGCCAGCAGCGAGCAGTCTGGCTACGAGCAGTACTTC

v_call: TRBV5-4
d_call: TRBD2
clone_size: -
j_call: TRBJ2-7
cdr3_aa: CASSASGGAYEQYF
cdr3_nt: TGTGCCAGCAGCGCTAGCGGGGGGGCCTACGAGCAGTACTTC

v_call: TRBV6-6
d_call: -
clone_size: few
j_call: TRBJ2-6
cdr3_aa: CASSPGRLAGANVLTF
cdr3_nt: TGTGCCAGCAGCCCCGGGAGATTGGCCGGGGCCAACGTCCTGACTTTC